The entry below gives a single T cell receptor (beta chain) sequence along with its context. There is no known antigen for this receptor. Per-base quality was not reported, and no clone a single base away is much larger than it. The donors were healthy, HIV-negative adults who had no recently reported acute infections or vaccinations. Only Caucasian adults living in Nashville, Tennessee, USA were represented among the donors. CD4+ T cells were enriched by magnetic negative selection; naive cells were then positively selected on CD45RA, and the negative fraction formed the memory subset. Blood was obtained by leukapheresis, after which PBMCs were separated by Ficoll-Histopaque density gradient centrifugation and cryopreserved in liquid nitrogen vapor phase. Purity and quantity of every magnetically sorted T cell population were checked by analytical flow cytometry. Genomic DNA was isolated from each sorted fraction and quantified by UV absorbance on a Nanodrop 2000c.

As encoded in the germline V gene, CDR1 is LGHNA while CDR2 is YNFKEQ. V was cut back by 0 bases and J by 0 bases, leaving a gap of 8 bases between them. Including cysteine and phenylalanine, the CDR3 has 15 amino acids. The entry retains the CDR3 DNA only, 45 bases that are in frame from base 1. The data are from a study of shared clonotypes between healthy human individuals (dated by TCRdb to between 2020 and 2021). As for the study more broadly: Two women and three men aged 18 to 49 years were included in the cohort. Per donor, three plates each were used for CD4 naive and CD4 memory, two for CD8 naive, and one for CD8 memory. Blood TCR repertoires of about 5 healthy adults were deeply sequenced to estimate repertoire size and the extent of clonotype sharing between individuals. To increase sequencing depth and limit assay-specific biases, different laboratories used diverse techniques to prepare libraries and sequence TCR repertoires. Between about 0.94 and 8.9 billion PBMCs per donor were obtained by leukapheresis. The investigation overall reported the following: Clonotypes shared by all four sorted-subset donors showed higher generation probabilities than non-shared clonotypes. Larger estimated clonotype richness was generally found for naive subsets than for memory subsets. Sampling was limited to blood, and TCR repertoires in tissue likely differ from TCR repertoires in blood. Based on pairwise subsampling, the degree of clonotype sharing among donors was expected to be affected by sequencing depth. Incomplete sequencing was indicated by rarefaction of sorted-subset datasets, despite the large sequencing depth. Approximately 5% of naive CD4, 3.5% of naive CD8, about 2.5% of memory CD4, and around 0.4% of memory CD8 clonotypes were shared across several donors. The genetic and exposure-history diversity represented was limited by the small number of donors.

Using the deep immunoSEQ assay, TCR CDR3 regions were amplified from genomic DNA by multiplex PCR. Genomic DNA extracted from each cell subset was distributed evenly over all wells of several immunoSEQ 96-well plates, and each plate served as one replicate. For sorted subsets, about 220 ng of genomic DNA, equivalent to 30,000 or so T cell genomes, went into each replicate PCR. Purified libraries were quantified with a Qubit 3.0 fluorometer, sized on a Bioanalyzer 2100, and re-quantified with the KAPA Library Quantification kit. Every immunoSEQ 96-well plate was sequenced on a separate single-read 150-cycle Illumina NextSeq 550 flow cell. For the original study's pipeline: The immunoSEQ output contained only junctional sequences without quality scores, so filtering could not match that applied to full-length reads. To assign V/J genes and CDR3, sequences were annotated against IMGT germline references using PyIR, a Python wrapper for IgBLAST v1.9. Reads were filtered out if the reads had weak V/J assignments (E-value above 1e-6), no CDR3, stop codons, out-of-frame junctions, or ambiguous translated residues. A V3J clonotype was defined by an identical inferred V gene, J gene, and CDR3 amino acid sequence. The percentage overlap between two repertoires was calculated by dividing the number of shared unique clonotypes by the size of the smaller repertoire. Repertoire richness was assessed with RTK rarefaction, the Chao1 estimator, and Recon v2.1 estimates of unobserved clonotypes. For all TCRbeta clonotypes obtained by the gDNA method from several donors, generation probabilities were computed with OLGA. The clones in this table, taken by TCRdb from immuneACCESS, are in-frame only. Not every clone is retained; where verified, under half of the shortfall comes from an unresolved V gene, and the cause of the rest is unknown. V and J calls and clone size follow that table, whereas D and trimming were derived from the DNA. For this sample the table gives approximately 2,300,000 clones, of which around 93% were detected only once. The leading ten clones occupy around 0.38% of the sample.

The specimen was naive CD4+ T cells from PBMCs. Per the publication, the cell subset or site label means: CD45RA+ positively selected. This receptor chain uses TRBV4-2 and TRBJ1-2; too little of a D gene remains to name it. The TCR sequence derives from a man aged 18 to 35 in good health. Some clones in this sample may be carry-over from other donors' samples. CDR3 region: CASSQEVGANYGYTF. The base sequence is TGTGCCAGCAGCCAAGAAGTCGGAGCTAACTATGGCTACACCTTC.